The entry that follows covers one T cell receptor beta chain sequence. Antigen specificity is unknown. These data belong to a study of OX40 agonist ivuxolimab in advanced cancers. Turning to the study itself: Partial responses occurred in Three dose-escalation patients, one with hepatocellular carcinoma and two with cutaneous melanoma. The study, taken as a whole, reports: Low normalized clonal expansion also occurred in some nonresponding patients. Clones of CD4+ and CD8+ blood T cells grew by week 6 at doses of 0.1 to 3.0 mg/kg.

The data were produced by immunoSEQ multiplex PCR, yet TCRdb's version contains in-frame clones alone and is incomplete. The sample records tens of thousands of clones, 89% being singletons. The CDR3 has 14 residues. The V gene lost 2 bases and the J gene lost 2 bases, with 8 bases spanning the gap. Germline CDR1 SGHVS, CDR2 FNYEAQ. The sequence came from an adult with an advanced solid tumor such as melanoma, head and neck, liver or kidney cancer. Sequencing used CD4+ or CD8+ T cells sorted from blood, obtained in a trial of the OX40 agonist ivuxolimab. This chain joins TRBV7-6 and TRBJ2-3; D perhaps matches TRBD1 (5 bases). The CDR3 DNA follows: TGTGCCAGCAGCTTATATGGGGCCACAGATACGCAGTATTTT. Its protein product is CASSLYGATDTQYF.